This TCR beta chain was sequenced for a study of molecular identifiers for immune sequencing clone quantification. Sorting captured naive CD8 T cells as CD8+CD4-CCR7+CD45RA+. For bulk TCR libraries, previously described methods and listed TCR primers were used. TCRdb ran MiXCR on the PCR reads and lists one entry per CDR3 protein. Among around 470,000 distinct CDR3 sequences, around 23% were seen once, and the ten largest hold over 0.6%. This clonotype was counted ten times or more. The germline V gene encodes CDR1 GTSNPN and CDR2 SVGIG (reference sequence). J was trimmed by 7 bases and V by 1 base; bases with no gene match: 4. The length of the CDR3 is 12 residues.

Input material: naive CD8+ T cells from blood, with Jurkat cell RNA spiked in. Subset indicated: FACS-sorted CD8+CD4-CCR7+CD45RA+ naive T cells. J is TRBJ2-7 and V is TRBV30; 7 bases map to TRBD1. The TCR originated in a human donor in good health. Some libraries in this study had Jurkat cell RNA spiked in. CDR3 coding DNA: TGTGCCTGGAGTGACACAGGGGTAGAGCAGTACTTC. It is translated as CAWSDTGVEQYF.